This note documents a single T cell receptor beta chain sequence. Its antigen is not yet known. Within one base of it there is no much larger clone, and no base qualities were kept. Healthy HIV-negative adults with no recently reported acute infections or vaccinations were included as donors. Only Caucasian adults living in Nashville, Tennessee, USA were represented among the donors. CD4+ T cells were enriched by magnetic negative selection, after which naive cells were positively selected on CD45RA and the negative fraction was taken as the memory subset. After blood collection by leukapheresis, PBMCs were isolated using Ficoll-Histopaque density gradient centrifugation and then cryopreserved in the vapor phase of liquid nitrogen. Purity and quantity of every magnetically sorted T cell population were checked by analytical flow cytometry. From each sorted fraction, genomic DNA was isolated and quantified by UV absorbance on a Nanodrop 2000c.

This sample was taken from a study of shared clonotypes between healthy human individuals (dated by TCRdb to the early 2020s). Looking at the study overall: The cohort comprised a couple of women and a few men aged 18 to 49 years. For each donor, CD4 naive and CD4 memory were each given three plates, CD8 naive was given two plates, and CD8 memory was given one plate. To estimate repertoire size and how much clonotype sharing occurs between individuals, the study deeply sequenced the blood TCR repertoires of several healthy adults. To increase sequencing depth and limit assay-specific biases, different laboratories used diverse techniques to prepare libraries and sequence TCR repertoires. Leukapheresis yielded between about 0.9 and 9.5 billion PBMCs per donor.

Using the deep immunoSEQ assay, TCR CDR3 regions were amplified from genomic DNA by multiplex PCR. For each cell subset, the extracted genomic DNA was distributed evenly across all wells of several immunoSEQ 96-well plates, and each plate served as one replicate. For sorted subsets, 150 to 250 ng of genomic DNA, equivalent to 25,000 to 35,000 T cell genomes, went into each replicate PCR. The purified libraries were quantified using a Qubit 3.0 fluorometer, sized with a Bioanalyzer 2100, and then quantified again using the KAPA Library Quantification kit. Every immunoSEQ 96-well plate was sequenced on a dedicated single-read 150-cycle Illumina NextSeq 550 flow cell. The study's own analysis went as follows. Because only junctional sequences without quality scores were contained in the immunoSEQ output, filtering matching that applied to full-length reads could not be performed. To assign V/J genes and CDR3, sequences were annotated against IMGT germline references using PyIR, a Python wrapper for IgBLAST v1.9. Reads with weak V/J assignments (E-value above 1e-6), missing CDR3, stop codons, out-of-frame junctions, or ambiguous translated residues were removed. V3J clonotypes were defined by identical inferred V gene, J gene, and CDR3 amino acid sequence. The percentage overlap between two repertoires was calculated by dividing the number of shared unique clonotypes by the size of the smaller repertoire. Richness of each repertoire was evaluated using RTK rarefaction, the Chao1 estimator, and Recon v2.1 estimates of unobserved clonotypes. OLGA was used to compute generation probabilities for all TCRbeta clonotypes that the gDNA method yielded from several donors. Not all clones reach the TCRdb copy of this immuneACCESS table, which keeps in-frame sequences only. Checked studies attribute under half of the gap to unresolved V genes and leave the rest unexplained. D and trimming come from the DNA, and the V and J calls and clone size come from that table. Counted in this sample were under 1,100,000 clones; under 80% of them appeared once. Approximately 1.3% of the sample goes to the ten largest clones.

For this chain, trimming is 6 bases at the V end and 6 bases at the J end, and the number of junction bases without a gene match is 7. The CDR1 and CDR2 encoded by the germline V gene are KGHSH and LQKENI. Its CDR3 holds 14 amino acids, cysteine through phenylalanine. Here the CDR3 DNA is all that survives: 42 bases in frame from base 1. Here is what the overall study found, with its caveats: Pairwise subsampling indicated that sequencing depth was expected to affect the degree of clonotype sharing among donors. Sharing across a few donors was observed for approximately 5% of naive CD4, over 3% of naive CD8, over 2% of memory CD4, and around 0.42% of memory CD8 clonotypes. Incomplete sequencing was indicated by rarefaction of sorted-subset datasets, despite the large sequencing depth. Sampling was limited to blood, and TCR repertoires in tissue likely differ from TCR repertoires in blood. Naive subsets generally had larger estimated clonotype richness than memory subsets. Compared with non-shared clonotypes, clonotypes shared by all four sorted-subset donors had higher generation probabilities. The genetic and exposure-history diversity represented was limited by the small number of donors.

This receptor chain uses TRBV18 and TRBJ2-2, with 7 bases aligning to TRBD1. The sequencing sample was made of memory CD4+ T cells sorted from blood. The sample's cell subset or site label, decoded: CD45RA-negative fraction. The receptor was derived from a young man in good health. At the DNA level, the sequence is TGTGCCAGCTCGGTGGACAGGATTGCCGGGGAGCTGTTTTTT. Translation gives CASSVDRIAGELFF.